This T cell receptor (beta chain) was identified during a study of regulatory T cells in long-lasting Graves disease. CDR3 length equals 17 residues. Trimming at V came to 3 bases and at J to 3 bases, leaving 13 bases not matched to a gene. Per germline, CDR1 GTSNPN and CDR2 SVGIG (reference sequence). Library construction for TCR beta used iRepertoire HTBI primers and Arm-PCR of CDR3 regions. TCRdb reanalysed the multiplex PCR reads using MiXCR and keeps one entry per CDR3 protein. This table holds about 620,000 distinct CDR3 sequences, roughly 16% found once. This clonotype turned up a few times. Its matching antigen is unknown. Study results and caveats: Persistent disease exhibited a predilection for TRBV28, TRBJ1-2 and TRBJ2-5.

Time point defined: newly diagnosed GD, antithyroid drugs for less than 3 months. RNA extracted from PBMCs served as the sequencing template. Under American Thyroid Association guidelines, Graves' disease was diagnosed. Patients came from an endocrinology department in Xi'an, China. Separately, the same data were catalogued under a study of T cells in Graves' hyperthyroidism and ophthalmopathy. Turning to that study: First-round RT-PCR with HTBI primers amplified the TCR CDR3 region.

The sample consisted of peripheral blood mononuclear cells (PBMCs), taken at new diagnosis, from a patient treated with antithyroid drugs. This TCR was sampled from a woman aged 30 to 39 with Graves disease. The chain joins TRBV30 to TRBJ2-3; 9 nucleotides agree with TRBD2. This chain's CDR3 is CAWRKDAGGLRTDTQYF. CDR3 in DNA: TGTGCCTGGAGGAAAGATGCGGGAGGGCTGAGGACAGATACGCAGTATTTT.